This T cell receptor beta chain comes out of a study of OX40 agonist ivuxolimab in advanced cancers. Concerning this clone: Antigen specificity is unknown.

Trimming pared 4 bases from V and 8 bases from J, leaving 18 bases between. Germline-derived CDR1 and CDR2 are MNHEY and SMNVEV (reference sequence). This CDR3 is built from 14 residues. Study-level results: Undetermined was the antigen specificity of the expanded peripheral T cells.

Method: immunoSEQ multiplex PCR; TCRdb's copy keeps in-frame clones and lacks some. Here the sample spans 65,000 to 70,000 clones, just over 90% being singletons. The sample here was CD4+ or CD8+ T cells sorted from blood, taken in a trial of the OX40 agonist ivuxolimab. This sequence was found in an adult with an advanced solid tumor such as melanoma, head and neck, liver or kidney cancer. This chain connects TRBV27 to TRBJ2-7, with D uncertain. The CDR3 nucleotides read TGTGCCAGCAGTTCCCCGGGTCCTCCTATCCAGCAGTACTTC. Protein product: CASSSPGPPIQQYF.